The sequence of this T cell receptor (beta chain) was determined in a study of control samples from healthy donors and cancer patients. Germline CDR1 is SGHRS and CDR2 is YFSETQ. The CDR3 loop spans 14 amino acids. Trimming removed 1 base from V and 5 bases from J, with 13 bases in between. Libraries were prepared by immunoSEQ multiplex PCR; TCRdb keeps only in-frame clonotypes and omits some of them. The sample carries over 150,000 clones, 80% to 95% recorded once. The clonotype originates from a woman aged 40 to 50 in good health. This chain uses TRBV5-1 with TRBJ2-7; D unresolved. Sequencing was carried out using blood. The CDR3 nucleotides are TGCGCCAGCAGCTTGTCTTGGTCGGTTAACGAGCAGTACTTC. Residues: CASSLSWSVNEQYF.